The 27 T cell receptor beta chains listed next were all sequenced from one sample in a study of cytomegalovirus exposure and HLA in healthy donors. Method: immunoSEQ multiplex PCR; TCRdb's copy keeps in-frame clones and lacks some. This table holds approximately 59,000 clones, 80% to 95% found once. Sequenced sample: PBMCs. The receptors were gathered from a man younger than 30 in good health and CMV-seropositive.

The V call is TRBV10-3, the J call TRBJ2-2; 10 bases map to TRBD1. The V segment lost 4 bases and the J segment 4 bases; nucleotides outside the gene matches: 3. Germline V gene data show CDR1 as ENHRY and CDR2 as SYGVKD. CDR3 size: 15 residues. Here the CDR3 reads CAISGGTGVTGELFF. CDR3 DNA: TGTGCCATCAGTGGAGGGACAGGGGTCACCGGGGAGCTGTTTTTT.

This chain links TRBV5-6 with TRBJ2-7, with 9 bases fitting TRBD1. V trimming: 3 bases; J trimming: 2 bases; junction bases outside the gene matches: 6. CDR1 is SGHDT and CDR2 is YYEEEE in the germline V gene. CDR3 length: 15 amino acids. The CDR3 here is CASSSRTGETYEQYF. In nucleotides, the CDR3 is TGTGCCAGCAGCTCTCGGACAGGGGAAACCTACGAGCAGTACTTC.

V usage is TRBV27 and J usage is TRBJ1-1; 9 nucleotides line up with TRBD1. The CDR3 sequence is 13 residues long. Trimming took 2 bases from V and 8 from J; bases not matched to a gene: 3. Germline V gene sequence: CDR1 MNHEY, CDR2 SMNVEV (reference sequence). CDR3 sequence: CASSLGQGPEAFF. The DNA of the CDR3 is TGTGCCAGCAGTTTAGGACAGGGGCCGGAAGCTTTCTTT.

This sequence joins TRBV6-5 and TRBJ1-5, with 8 bases identical to TRBD1. Germline V lookup: CDR1 MNHEY, CDR2 SVGAGI. CDR3 length: 15 amino acids. V shed 3 bases, J shed 6 bases, and the junction held 7 bases outside the gene matches. Written as DNA, the CDR3 is TGTGCCAGCAGTTATGCAGGGGGCGCGGGTCAGCCCCAGCATTTT. Translating gives CASSYAGGAGQPQHF.

The V gene is TRBV11-1, the J gene TRBJ2-5; D unclear. V lost 5 bases, J lost 5 bases, and 18 bases lay in between. CDR3 length: 15 residues. The V gene's germline CDR1 is SGHAT and CDR2 FQDESV (reference sequence). The CDR3 DNA reads TGTGCCAGCAGCCGTTTTGAGCTAGGATCCGAGACCCAGTACTTC. Translated: CASSRFELGSETQYF. Variable domain in full (rest from reference TRBV11-1 and TRBJ2-5): EAEVAQSPRYKITEKSQAVAFWCDPISGHATLYWYRQILGQGPELLVQFQDESVVDDSQLPKDRFSAERLKGVDSTLKIQPAELGDSAMYLCASSRFELGSETQYFGPGTRLLVL.

The rearrangement joins TRBV2 to TRBJ2-2, with 7 bases that match TRBD2. The trim removed 6 bases at V and 5 bases at J, leaving 9 bases unmatched. Germline V CDR1 and CDR2: SNHLY, FYNNEI. The CDR3 contains 15 residues. The CDR3 is CASRVGTTQTGELFF. CDR3 in DNA: TGTGCCAGCAGGGTCGGGACTACTCAAACCGGGGAGCTGTTTTTT. The full variable domain, in which reference TRBV2 and TRBJ2-2 provide the parts outside the CDR3, is EPEVTQTPSHQVTQMGQEVILRCVPISNHLYFYWYRQILGQKVEFLVSFYNNEISEKSEIFDDQFSVERPDGSNFTLKIRSTKLEDSAMYFCASRVGTTQTGELFFGEGSRLTVL.

Points on this clone: Additional DNA sequences in this sample encode the identical CDR3. The chain links TRBV6-5 to TRBJ2-7, with D perhaps matching TRBD2 (7 bases). The CDR3 has 16 residues. V was shortened by 0 bases and J by 6 bases, with 18 bases between the two germline ends. Per the germline V gene, CDR1 is MNHEY and CDR2 is SVGAGI. CDR3 protein: CASSYSGGATSPEQYF. The CDR3 bases are TGTGCCAGCAGTTACTCTGGGGGGGCGACGAGTCCCGAGCAGTACTTC.

This clone was seen once. This chain links TRBV28 with TRBJ1-1, with 7 positions matching TRBD1. Unmatched junction bases numbered 2, after V lost 5 bases and J lost 5 bases. The length of the CDR3 is 12 residues. Germline loops: CDR1 MDHEN, CDR2 SYDVKM. CDR3 amino acids: CASSDRVTEAFF. The CDR3 DNA reads TGTGCCAGCAGTGACAGGGTGACTGAAGCTTTCTTT.

The chain couples TRBV20-1 to TRBJ1-1; possible D gene TRBD1, 5 bases. Between the trimmed V and J ends, which lost 5 bases and 13 bases, there was a span of 17 bases. The CDR3 has 11 amino acids. Germline V CDR1 and CDR2: DFQATT, SNEGSKA (reference sequence). CDR3 nucleotides: TGCAGTGCTCCGAAGACAGACTTGGGTTTCTTT. Its translation: CSAPKTDLGFF.

V usage is TRBV20-1 and J usage is TRBJ2-7; no clear D gene. V lost 3 bases, J lost 7 bases, and 7 bases lay in between. The CDR3 loop spans 10 amino acids. Germline V gene lookup returns CDR1 DFQATT and CDR2 SNEGSKA (reference sequence). Here the CDR3 DNA reads TGCAGTGCTAGGTCGGAGGAGCAGTACTTC. Translated: CSARSEEQYF.

The CDR3 loop reads CASSTGTPYRGYTF. The CDR3 nucleotides are TGTGCCAGCAGTACAGGCACTCCCTATCGGGGCTACACCTTC. The V call is TRBV28, the J call TRBJ1-2; D possibly corresponds to TRBD1 (5 bases). Per the germline V gene, CDR1 is MDHEN and CDR2 is SYDVKM. The ends were cut back, 5 bases at V and 8 bases at J, with 18 bases in the middle. CDR3 size: 14 residues.

The chain is built from TRBV19 and TRBJ2-2, with D hard to call. Trimming stripped 7 bases from V and 4 bases from J, with 7 bases between. CDR3 length: 12 residues. Germline V gene data show CDR1 as LNHDA and CDR2 as SQIVND (reference sequence). CDR3 sequence (DNA): TGTGCCAGTACCTATTCCACCGGGGAGCTGTTTTTT. Residues: CASTYSTGELFF. The whole variable domain, remainder taken from reference TRBV19 and TRBJ2-2, is DGGITQSPKYLFRKEGQNVTLSCEQNLNHDAMYWYRQDPGQGLRLIYYSQIVNDFQKGDIAEGYSVSREKKESFPLTVTSAQKNPTAFYLCASTYSTGELFFGEGSRLTVL.

The chain links TRBV28 to TRBJ2-7; a weak D match, TRBD2 (6 bases). V lost 3 bases, J lost 3 bases, and 12 bases lay in between. Germline assignment: CDR1 MDHEN and CDR2 SYDVKM. The length of the CDR3 is 14 residues. CDR3: CASSLVGGGYEQYF. The CDR3 nucleotides read TGTGCCAGCAGTTTGGTCGGGGGAGGCTACGAGCAGTACTTC.

Here the CDR3 reads CASSTDRNTEAFF. In DNA form, the CDR3 reads TGTGCCAGCAGCACCGACAGGAACACTGAAGCTTTCTTT. This chain connects TRBV4-2 to TRBJ1-1; the D gene is possibly TRBD1 (5 bases). Germline loops: CDR1 LGHNA, CDR2 YNFKEQ. Trimming took 5 bases from V and 1 from J, leaving 8 bases between them. The CDR3 extends over 13 amino acids.

The V and J genes are TRBV29-1 and TRBJ2-1; the D gene is possibly TRBD2 (7 bases). Germline V CDR1 and CDR2: SQVTM, ANQGSEA. Deletions cut 5 bases from V and 5 bases from J, with 16 bases between. CDR3 length equals 14 residues. CDR3 nucleotides: TGCAGCGTTAATGGGGGGGGCTCTCACAATGAGCAGTTCTTC. It translates to CSVNGGGSHNEQFF.

V gene TRBV28 combines with J gene TRBJ2-1; D not certain. Trimming took off 3 bases at V and 4 bases at J, with 10 bases between the two ends. Per the germline V gene, CDR1 is MDHEN and CDR2 is SYDVKM. The CDR3 length is 14 residues. The CDR3 region is CASSFGGTYNEQFF. CDR3 nucleotide sequence: TGTGCCAGCAGTTTCGGCGGAACTTACAATGAGCAGTTCTTC.

In nucleotides, the CDR3 is TGTGCCAGCAGAAAAGGTCTAGCGGGGGACTCCTACAATGAGCAGTTCTTC. Its protein product is CASRKGLAGDSYNEQFF. This chain connects TRBV5-8 to TRBJ2-1; 10 nucleotides agree with TRBD2. There are 17 residues in the CDR3. J lost 0 bases, V lost 5 bases, and 8 bases had no gene match. The germline gives CDR1 SGHTS, CDR2 YDEGEE.

The chain carries TRBV4-1 and TRBJ2-3; TRBD2 aligns across 10 bases. Unmatched junction bases numbered 4, after V lost 0 bases and J lost 4 bases. CDR1 MGHRA and CDR2 YSYEKL come from the germline V gene. The CDR3 length is 16 residues. CDR3 coding DNA: TGCGCCAGCAGCCAAGATGCTAGCGGGAGAGCAGATACGCAGTATTTT. Protein: CASSQDASGRADTQYF.

The chain combines TRBV28 with TRBJ2-7, with 9 nucleotides matching TRBD1. The germline V gene encodes CDR1 MDHEN and CDR2 SYDVKM. Trimming cost V 4 bases and J 2 bases; bases outside gene matches: 6. This CDR3 has 15 residues. CDR3 loop: CASSSSGTGTYEQYF. The DNA for the CDR3 is TGTGCCAGCAGTTCGTCCGGGACAGGGACCTACGAGCAGTACTTC. Complete variable domain (other parts from reference TRBV28 and TRBJ2-7): DVKVTQSSRYLVKRTGEKVFLECVQDMDHENMFWYRQDPGLGLRLIYFSYDVKMKEKGDIPEGYSVSREKKERFSLILESASTNQTSMYLCASSSSGTGTYEQYFGPGTRLTVT.

The chain employs TRBV14 and TRBJ2-2, with 8 positions matching TRBD2. V lost 1 base, J lost 0 bases, and 4 bases stayed unmatched. Germline V lookup: CDR1 SGHDN, CDR2 FVKESK. The CDR3 sequence is 17 residues long. DNA of the CDR3: TGTGCCAGCAGCCAAGGTTTAGCGGGGACGAACACCGGGGAGCTGTTTTTT. Its protein is CASSQGLAGTNTGELFF.

This rearrangement joins TRBV9 to TRBJ2-1; maybe TRBD1 (5 bases). The germline CDR1 and CDR2 sequences are SGDLS and YYNGEE. Trimming pared 4 bases from V and 6 bases from J, leaving 17 bases between. This CDR3 has 15 residues. The CDR3 here is CASSQGSNSVNEQFF. The CDR3 nucleotides are TGTGCCAGCAGCCAGGGATCTAATTCGGTCAATGAGCAGTTCTTC.

This clone was counted once. The V and J genes are TRBV7-3 and TRBJ2-7, with a tentative D call TRBD1 (6 bases). The CDR3 contains 13 residues. Germline-derived CDR1 and CDR2 are SGHTA and FQGTGA. V shed 4 bases and J shed 7 bases, with 14 bases lying between them. The chain's CDR3 is CASSSWLGGEQYF. CDR3 in DNA: TGTGCCAGCAGCTCCTGGTTAGGGGGTGAGCAGTACTTC.

The rearrangement links TRBV7-8 to TRBJ2-5; 10 bases fit TRBD1. The germline gives CDR1 SGHVS, CDR2 FQNEAQ. V gave up 3 bases and J gave up 5 bases; unmatched junction bases: 12. CDR3 length: 17 amino acids. CDR3 nucleotide sequence: TGTGCCAGCAGCTTTGCGCCGGGACAGGGGACATGGGAGACCCAGTACTTC. This encodes CASSFAPGQGTWETQYF.

The chain uses TRBV9 and TRBJ1-2; 8 nucleotides align to TRBD1. Germline assignment: CDR1 SGDLS and CDR2 YYNGEE. V gave up 2 bases and J gave up 4 bases; unmatched junction bases: 7. This CDR3 region has 15 residues. The chain's CDR3 is CASSVDPTGGYGYTF. The CDR3 DNA sequence: TGTGCCAGCAGCGTTGACCCAACAGGGGGCTATGGCTACACCTTC.

There are a few counts of this clone. The chain employs TRBV18 and TRBJ1-5; the D is unclear. With 1 base removed from V and 10 bases from J, the gap between germline ends came to 11 bases. The CDR3 has 13 amino acids. Per germline, CDR1 KGHSH and CDR2 LQKENI. This chain's CDR3 is CASSPRRLVPQHF. In DNA form, the CDR3 reads TGTGCCAGCTCACCACGGAGGCTAGTCCCCCAGCATTTT. Drawing the rest from reference TRBV18 and TRBJ1-5, the complete variable domain is NAGVMQNPRHLVRRRGQEARLRCSPMKGHSHVYWYRQLPEEGLKFMVYLQKENIIDESGMPKERFSAEFPKEGPSILRIQQVVRGDSAAYFCASSPRRLVPQHFGDGTRLSIL.

This clone was observed once. The chain combines TRBV6-5 with TRBJ2-7; possible D gene TRBD2, 6 bases. CDR3 size: 14 residues. The ends were cut back, 2 bases at V and 2 bases at J, with 10 bases in the middle. Per germline, CDR1 MNHEY and CDR2 SVGAGI. CDR3: CASSYEAGPYEQYF. The CDR3 DNA sequence: TGTGCCAGCAGTTACGAGGCGGGGCCCTACGAGCAGTACTTC.

The V and J genes are TRBV20-1 and TRBJ2-3; the D is unclear. The CDR3 has 11 amino acids. The germline CDR1 and CDR2 sequences are DFQATT and SNEGSKA (reference sequence). V was clipped by 5 bases and J by 2 bases, with 5 bases between them. CDR3 sequence (DNA): TGCAGTGCTCCTTACACAGATACGCAGTATTTT. This sequence encodes CSAPYTDTQYF.